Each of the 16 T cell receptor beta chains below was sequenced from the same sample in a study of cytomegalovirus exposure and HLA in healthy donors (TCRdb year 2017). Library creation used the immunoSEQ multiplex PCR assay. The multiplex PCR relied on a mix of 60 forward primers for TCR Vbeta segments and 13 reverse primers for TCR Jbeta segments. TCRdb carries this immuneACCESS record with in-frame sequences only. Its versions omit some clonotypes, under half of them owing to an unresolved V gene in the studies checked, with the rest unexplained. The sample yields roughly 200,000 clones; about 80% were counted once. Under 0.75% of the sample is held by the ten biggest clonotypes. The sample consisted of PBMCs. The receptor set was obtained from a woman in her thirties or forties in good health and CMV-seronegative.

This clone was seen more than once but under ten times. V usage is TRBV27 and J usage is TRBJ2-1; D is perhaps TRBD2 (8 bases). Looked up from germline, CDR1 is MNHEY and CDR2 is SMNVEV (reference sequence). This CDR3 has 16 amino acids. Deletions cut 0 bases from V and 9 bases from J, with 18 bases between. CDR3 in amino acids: CASSLSSGSRGGEQFF. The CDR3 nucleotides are TGTGCCAGCAGTTTATCAAGCGGGAGCAGGGGGGGTGAGCAGTTCTTC.

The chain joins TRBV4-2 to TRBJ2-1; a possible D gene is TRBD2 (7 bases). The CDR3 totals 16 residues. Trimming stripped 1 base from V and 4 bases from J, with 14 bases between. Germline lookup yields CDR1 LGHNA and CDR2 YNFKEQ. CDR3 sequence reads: CASSQAIGGGYNEQFF. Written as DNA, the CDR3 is TGTGCCAGCAGCCAAGCCATAGGGGGAGGGTACAATGAGCAGTTCTTC.

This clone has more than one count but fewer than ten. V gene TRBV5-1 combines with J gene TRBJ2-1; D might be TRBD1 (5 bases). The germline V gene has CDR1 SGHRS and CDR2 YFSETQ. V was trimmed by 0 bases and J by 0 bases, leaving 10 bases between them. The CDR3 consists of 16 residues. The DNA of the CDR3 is TGCGCCAGCAGCTTGGGGGGCAACCCCTCCTACAATGAGCAGTTCTTC. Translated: CASSLGGNPSYNEQFF.

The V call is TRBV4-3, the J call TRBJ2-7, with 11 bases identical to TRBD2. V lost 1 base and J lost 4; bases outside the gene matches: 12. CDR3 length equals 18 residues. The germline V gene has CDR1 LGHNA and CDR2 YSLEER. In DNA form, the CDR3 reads TGCGCCAGCAGCCAAGTACTAGCGGGAGAGGCGCCCCATTACGAGCAGTACTTC. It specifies CASSQVLAGEAPHYEQYF.

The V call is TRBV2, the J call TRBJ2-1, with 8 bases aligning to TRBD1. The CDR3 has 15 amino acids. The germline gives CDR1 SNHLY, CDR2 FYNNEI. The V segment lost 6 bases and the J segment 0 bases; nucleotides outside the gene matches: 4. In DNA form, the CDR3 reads TGTGCCAGCAGGAGGGACAGGAGCTCCTACAATGAGCAGTTCTTC. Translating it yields CASRRDRSSYNEQFF.

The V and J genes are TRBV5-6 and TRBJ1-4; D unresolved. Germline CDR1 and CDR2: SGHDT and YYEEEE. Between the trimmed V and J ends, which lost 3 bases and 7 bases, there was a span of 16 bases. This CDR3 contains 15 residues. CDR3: CASSSAGFHLEKLFF. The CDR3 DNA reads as TGTGCCAGCAGCTCGGCAGGTTTTCATCTTGAAAAACTGTTTTTT.

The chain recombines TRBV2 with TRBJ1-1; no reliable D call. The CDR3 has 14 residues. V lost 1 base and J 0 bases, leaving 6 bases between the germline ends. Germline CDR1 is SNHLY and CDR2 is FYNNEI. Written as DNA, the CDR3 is TGTGCCAGCAGTGAAGGGAGCATGAACACTGAAGCTTTCTTT. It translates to CASSEGSMNTEAFF.

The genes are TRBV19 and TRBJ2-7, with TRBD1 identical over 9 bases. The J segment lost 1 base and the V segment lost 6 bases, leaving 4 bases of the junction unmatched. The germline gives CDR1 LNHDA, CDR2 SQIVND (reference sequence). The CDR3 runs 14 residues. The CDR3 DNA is TGTGCCAGTAGCGAACAGGGGGCTTCCTACGAGCAGTACTTC. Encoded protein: CASSEQGASYEQYF.

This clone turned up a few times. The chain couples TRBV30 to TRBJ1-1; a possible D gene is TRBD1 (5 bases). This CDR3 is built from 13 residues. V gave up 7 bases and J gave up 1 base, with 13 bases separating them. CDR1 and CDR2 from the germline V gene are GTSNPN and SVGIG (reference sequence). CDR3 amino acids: CASRTTANTEAFF. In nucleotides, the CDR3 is TGTGCCTCGAGGACAACGGCGAACACTGAAGCTTTCTTT.

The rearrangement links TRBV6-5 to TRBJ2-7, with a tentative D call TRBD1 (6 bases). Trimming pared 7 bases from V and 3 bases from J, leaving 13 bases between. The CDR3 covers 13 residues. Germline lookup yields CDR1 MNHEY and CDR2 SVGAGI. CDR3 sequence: CASTNLQGYEQYF. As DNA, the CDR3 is TGTGCCAGCACGAATTTACAGGGCTACGAGCAGTACTTC.

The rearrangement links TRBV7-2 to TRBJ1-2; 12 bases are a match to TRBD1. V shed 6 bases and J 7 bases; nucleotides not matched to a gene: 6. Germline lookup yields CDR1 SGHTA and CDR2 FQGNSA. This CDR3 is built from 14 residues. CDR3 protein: CASRPPGQGAGYTF. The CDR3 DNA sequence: TGTGCCAGCAGACCTCCGGGACAGGGGGCTGGCTACACCTTC.

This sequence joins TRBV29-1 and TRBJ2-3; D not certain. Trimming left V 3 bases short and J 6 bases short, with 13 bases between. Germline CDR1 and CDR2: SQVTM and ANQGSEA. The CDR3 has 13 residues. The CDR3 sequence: CSVELAATDTQYF. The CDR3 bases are TGCAGCGTTGAGTTGGCGGCCACGGATACGCAGTATTTT.

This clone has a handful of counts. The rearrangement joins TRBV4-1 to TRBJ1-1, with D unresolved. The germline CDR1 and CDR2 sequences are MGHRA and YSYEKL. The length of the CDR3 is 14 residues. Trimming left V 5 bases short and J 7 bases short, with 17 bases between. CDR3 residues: CASSSPAELIEAFF. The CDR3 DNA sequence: TGCGCCAGCAGCAGCCCGGCGGAATTGATTGAAGCTTTCTTT.

The CDR3 DNA sequence: TGCGCCAGCAGCCGGGCTAGCGGCGCCTACGAGCAGTACTTC. This codes for CASSRASGAYEQYF. The V and J genes are TRBV5-1 and TRBJ2-7; TRBD2 aligns across 7 bases. Trimming cost V 4 bases and J 2 bases; bases outside gene matches: 6. CDR3 length equals 14 residues. The germline V gene has CDR1 SGHRS and CDR2 YFSETQ.

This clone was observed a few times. CDR3 amino acids: CASSGPGLAVQNTQYF. For the CDR3, the DNA is TGTGCCAGCAGCGGACCGGGACTAGCGGTGCAAAATACGCAGTATTTT. The rearrangement links TRBV9 to TRBJ2-3, with 11 bases identical to TRBD2. The CDR3 spans 16 residues. Germline V gene sequence: CDR1 SGDLS, CDR2 YYNGEE. V was pared by 3 bases and J by 7 bases, with 10 bases of the junction left unmatched.

CDR3 region: CASSITGGSNQPQHF. CDR3 in DNA: TGTGCCAGCAGTATAACAGGGGGAAGCAATCAGCCCCAGCATTTT. The chain employs TRBV6-1 and TRBJ1-5, with 8 bases fitting TRBD1. The CDR3 sequence is 15 residues long. V lost 5 bases, J lost 1 base, and 4 bases stayed unmatched. CDR1 and CDR2 from the germline V gene are MNHNS and SASEGT.